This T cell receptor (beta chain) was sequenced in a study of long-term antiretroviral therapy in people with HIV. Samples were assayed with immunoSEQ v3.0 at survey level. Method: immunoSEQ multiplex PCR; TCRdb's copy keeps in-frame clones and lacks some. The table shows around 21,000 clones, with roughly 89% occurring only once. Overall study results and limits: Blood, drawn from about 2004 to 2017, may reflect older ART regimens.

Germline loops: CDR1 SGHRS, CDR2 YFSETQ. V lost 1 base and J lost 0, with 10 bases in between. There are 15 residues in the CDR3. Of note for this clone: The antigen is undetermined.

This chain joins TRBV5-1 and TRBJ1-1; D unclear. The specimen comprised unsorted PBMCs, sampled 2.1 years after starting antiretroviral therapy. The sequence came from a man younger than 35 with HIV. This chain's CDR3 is CASSLLGNMNTEAFF. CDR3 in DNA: TGCGCCAGCAGCTTGTTGGGAAACATGAACACTGAAGCTTTCTTT.